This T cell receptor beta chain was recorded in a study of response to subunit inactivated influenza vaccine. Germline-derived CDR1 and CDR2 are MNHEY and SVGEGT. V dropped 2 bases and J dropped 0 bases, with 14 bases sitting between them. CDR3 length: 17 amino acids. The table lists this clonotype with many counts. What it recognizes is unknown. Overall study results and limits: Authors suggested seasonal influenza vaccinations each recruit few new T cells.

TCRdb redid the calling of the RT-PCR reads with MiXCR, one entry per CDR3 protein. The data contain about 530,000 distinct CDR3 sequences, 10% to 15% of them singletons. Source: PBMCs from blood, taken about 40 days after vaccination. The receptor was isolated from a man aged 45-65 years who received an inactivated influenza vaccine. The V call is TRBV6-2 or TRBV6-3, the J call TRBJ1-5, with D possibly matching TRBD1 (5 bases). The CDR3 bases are TGTGCCAGCAGTTACGGCCACCGGGGGGATAGCAATCAGCCCCAGCATTTT. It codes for CASSYGHRGDSNQPQHF.